The rows below give T cell receptor beta chains drawn from one sample of a study of blood T cell repertoires in COVID-19. The method was immunoSEQ multiplex PCR; TCRdb's version includes in-frame clones alone and lacks a portion of them. The table records 250,000 to 300,000 clones, approximately 80% of them present only once. The sequencing sample was made of peripheral blood. The receptor source for this set is a woman aged 60-75 years with active or convalescent COVID-19. The CDR3 runs from the conserved cysteine through the conserved F or W. D genes are given only for firm matches. Not every row has a clone size; where given, it reads once, few, many or a size class.

>TRBV6-6|TRBJ2-3|.|TRBD2
CASSYKAGGQDTQYF
TGTGCCAGCAGTTACAAGGCGGGGGGGCAAGATACGCAGTATTTT
>TRBV7-9|TRBJ2-7|few|.
CASKPRSAYEQYF
TGTGCCAGCAAGCCCAGGTCTGCCTACGAGCAGTACTTC
>TRBV6-5|TRBJ2-4|.|.
CASTEGPGAKNIQYF
TGTGCCAGCACGGAGGGGCCGGGGGCCAAAAACATTCAGTACTTC
>TRBV9|TRBJ1-6|.|.
CASSAYLSGNSPLHF
TGTGCCAGCAGCGCCTATTTGTCGGGTAATTCACCCCTCCACTTT
>TRBV25-1|TRBJ1-1|.|.
CASSGDPGILTEAFF
TGTGCCAGCAGTGGCGACCCAGGGATTCTCACTGAAGCTTTCTTT
>TRBV19|TRBJ1-2|.|TRBD1
CASRQGRNYGYTF
TGTGCCAGCCGACAGGGAAGGAACTATGGCTACACCTTC
>TRBV9|TRBJ2-5|.|TRBD2
CASSSSLGGGEETQYF
TGTGCCAGCAGCTCTAGTTTGGGGGGAGGGGAAGAGACCCAGTACTTC
>TRBV6-5|TRBJ1-2|.|TRBD1
CASSPGTGAYGYTF
TGTGCCAGTTCTCCCGGGACAGGAGCCTATGGCTACACCTTC
>TRBV6-4|TRBJ2-1|.|TRBD2
CASSVSGAYNEQFF
TGTGCCAGCAGTGTTAGCGGGGCCTACAATGAGCAGTTCTTC
>TRBV11-1|TRBJ1-1|.|.
CASSGRQAIRPEAFF
TGTGCCAGCAGCGGCCGACAGGCGATCCGGCCTGAAGCTTTCTTT